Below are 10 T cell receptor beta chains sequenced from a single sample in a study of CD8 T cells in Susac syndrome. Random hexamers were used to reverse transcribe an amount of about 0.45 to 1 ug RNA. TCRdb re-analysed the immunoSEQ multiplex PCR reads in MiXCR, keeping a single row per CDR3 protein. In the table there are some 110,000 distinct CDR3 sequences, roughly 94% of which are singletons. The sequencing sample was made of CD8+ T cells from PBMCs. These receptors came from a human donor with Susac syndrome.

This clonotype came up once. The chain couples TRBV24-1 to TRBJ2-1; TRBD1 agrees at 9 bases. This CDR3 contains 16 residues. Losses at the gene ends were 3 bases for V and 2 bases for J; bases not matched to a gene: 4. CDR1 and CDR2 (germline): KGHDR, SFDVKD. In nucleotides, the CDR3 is TGTGCCACCAGTGATGGGGACAGGGCCACCTACAATGAGCAGTTCTTC. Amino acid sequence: CATSDGDRATYNEQFF.

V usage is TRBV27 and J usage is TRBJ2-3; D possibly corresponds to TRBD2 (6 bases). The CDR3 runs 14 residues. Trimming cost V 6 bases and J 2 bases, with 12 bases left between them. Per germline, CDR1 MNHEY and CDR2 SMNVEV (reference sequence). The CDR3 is CASSLAGFTDTQYF. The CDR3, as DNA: TGTGCCAGCAGCCTGGCGGGGTTCACAGATACGCAGTATTTT.

The CDR3 DNA follows: TGTGCCAGCAGTCCGCGGGGGGTTCTAGATACGCAGTATTTT. It is translated as CASSPRGVLDTQYF. The chain is built from TRBV12-3 or TRBV12-4 and TRBJ2-3; 8 bases are a match to TRBD2. The ends lost 5 bases at V and 5 bases at J; junction bases unmatched: 6. This CDR3 region has 14 residues.

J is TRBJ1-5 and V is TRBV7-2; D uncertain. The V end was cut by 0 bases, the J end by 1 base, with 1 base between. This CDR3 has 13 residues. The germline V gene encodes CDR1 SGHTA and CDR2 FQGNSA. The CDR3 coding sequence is TGTGCCAGCAGCTTAGCCAGCAATCAGCCCCAGCATTTT. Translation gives CASSLASNQPQHF.

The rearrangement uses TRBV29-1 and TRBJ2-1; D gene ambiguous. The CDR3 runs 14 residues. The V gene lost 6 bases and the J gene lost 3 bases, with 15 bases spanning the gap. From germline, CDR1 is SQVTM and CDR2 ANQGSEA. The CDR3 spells CSVPIFGVYNEQFF. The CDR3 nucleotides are TGCAGCGTCCCTATCTTTGGGGTCTACAATGAGCAGTTCTTC.

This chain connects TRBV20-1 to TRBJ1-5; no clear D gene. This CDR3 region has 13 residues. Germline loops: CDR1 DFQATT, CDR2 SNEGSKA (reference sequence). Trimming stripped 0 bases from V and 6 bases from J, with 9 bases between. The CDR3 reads CSAREARSQPQHF. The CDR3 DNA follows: TGCAGTGCTAGAGAGGCCCGGTCTCAGCCCCAGCATTTT.

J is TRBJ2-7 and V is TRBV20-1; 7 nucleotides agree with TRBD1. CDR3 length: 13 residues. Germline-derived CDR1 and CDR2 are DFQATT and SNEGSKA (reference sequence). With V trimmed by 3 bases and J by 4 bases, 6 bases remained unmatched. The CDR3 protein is CSARSTGAYEQYF. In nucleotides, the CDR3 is TGCAGTGCTAGGTCTACAGGGGCGTACGAGCAGTACTTC.

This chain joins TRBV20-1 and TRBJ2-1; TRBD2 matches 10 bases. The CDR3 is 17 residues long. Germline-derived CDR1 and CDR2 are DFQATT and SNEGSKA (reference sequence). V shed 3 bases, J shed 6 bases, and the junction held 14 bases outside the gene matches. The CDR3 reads CSARRQRAGGPGNEQFF. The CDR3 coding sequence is TGCAGTGCTAGGCGACAGAGAGCGGGGGGGCCGGGCAATGAGCAGTTCTTC.

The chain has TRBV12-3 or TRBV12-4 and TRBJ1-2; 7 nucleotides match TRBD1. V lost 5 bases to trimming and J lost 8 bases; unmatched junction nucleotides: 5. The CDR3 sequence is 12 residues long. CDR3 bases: TGTGCCAGCAGTGGACAGGTGGAGGGCTACACCTTC. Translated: CASSGQVEGYTF.

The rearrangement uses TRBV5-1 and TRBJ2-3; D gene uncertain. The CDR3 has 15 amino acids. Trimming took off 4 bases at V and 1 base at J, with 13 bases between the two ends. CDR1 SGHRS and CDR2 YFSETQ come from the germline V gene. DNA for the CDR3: TGCGCCAGCAGCCCCTCGCGAGGACGCACAGATACGCAGTATTTT. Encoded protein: CASSPSRGRTDTQYF.